The text below deals with one TCR beta chain. Its antigen is unknown. The time point denotes: week 35, safety follow-up. Each vaccine dose was 300 ug of mutant IDH1 20-mer peptide, with topical imiquimod. This sample is drawn from a study of a mutant IDH1 vaccine in newly diagnosed glioma. Data came from immunoSEQ multiplex PCR; TCRdb stores just in-frame clones and leaves some out. Of 40,000 to 45,000 clones detected, around 86% appear once; the ten largest clones hold 4.5% to 6%. The sequenced sample was PBMCs, obtained from a glioma patient whose treatment included an IDH1 peptide vaccine. This sequence was found in a woman in her 40s with glioma. Some clones in this sample may be carry-over from other donors' samples.

The CDR3 coding sequence is TGTGCCAGCGACCATAGGGGGGCGACAGGGGGCGGCTACACCTTC. This gives the protein CASDHRGATGGGYTF. The gene calls are TRBV7-2 and TRBJ1-2, with 10 bases matching TRBD1. The germline CDR1 and CDR2 sequences are SGHTA and FQGNSA. J gave up 8 bases and V 8 bases, and 14 bases lay outside the gene matches. CDR3 length: 15 residues.